The clone carrying this T cell receptor (beta chain) was detected many times. The antigen remains undetermined. The record originates from a study of CD8 T cells in ankylosing spondylitis. TCRdb recomputed calls from the 5' RACE reads with MiXCR, one row per CDR3 protein. The sample yields more than 300,000 distinct CDR3 sequences, about 9.9% seen once. Whole-study results and caveats: Ankylosing spondylitis blood seemed to carry a telltale TCR beta motif made of under ten highly homologous variants.

The sequence came from a female donor with ankylosing spondylitis or in good health (not recorded which). The source material was blood, either unsorted or a sorted T cell fraction (not recorded which).

CDR3 region: CSVASGRESSYEQYF. DNA of the CDR3: TGCAGCGTTGCAAGTGGGCGGGAGAGCTCCTACGAGCAGTACTTC. This rearrangement joins TRBV29-1 to TRBJ2-7; 7 positions match TRBD2. CDR3 size: 15 residues. Germline V CDR1 and CDR2: SQVTM, ANQGSEA. Trimming took 4 bases from V and 0 from J; bases not matched to a gene: 9.